A selection of T cell receptor beta chains follows, all from one sample in a study of blood T cell repertoires in COVID-19. TCRdb's table, derived via immunoSEQ multiplex PCR, lists solely in-frame clones and lacks some. The sample has a few hundred thousand clones; roughly 90% are singletons. Sequenced: peripheral blood. All receptors come from a woman aged 25 to 39 with COVID-19, enrolled during active disease. CDR3s leave out the opening cysteine and the closing phenylalanine or tryptophan. D genes are given only for firm matches. Expanded clones get a size class; other rows say once, few or many, or leave the size out.

V: TRBV6-6; D: TRBD1; size: .; CDR3: ASSGTGGLRGYT
V: TRBV29-1; D: TRBD1; size: .; CDR3: SVEGDRGHEQY
V: TRBV7-4; D: .; size: .; CDR3: ASSWTATNEKLF
V: TRBV18; D: TRBD1; size: .; CDR3: ASSPASAGQGAYSPLH
V: TRBV6-2/TRBV6-3; D: TRBD1; size: once; CDR3: ASSPVGQGIKNGYT
V: TRBV2; D: .; size: .; CDR3: ASSEAKGMGANEKLF
V: TRBV5-5; D: .; size: .; CDR3: ASSFLPTVSGANVLT
V: TRBV6-2/TRBV6-3; D: TRBD2; size: .; CDR3: ASSRLAGGSTDTQY
V: TRBV5-4; D: .; size: once; CDR3: ASSLGPGVKAGELF
V: TRBV7-3; D: .; size: few; CDR3: ASSLTARGTEAF
V: TRBV5-6; D: TRBD1; size: .; CDR3: ASSLGGQVYYGYT
V: TRBV7-8; D: TRBD2; size: .; CDR3: ASSLKRFGGRDNEQF
V: TRBV9; D: .; size: .; CDR3: ASSGVRSSTGELF
V: TRBV9; D: TRBD1; size: .; CDR3: ASSPQGATGELF
V: TRBV3-1/TRBV3-2; D: TRBD2; size: .; CDR3: ASSQVAGGSTDTQY
V: TRBV19; D: TRBD2; size: few; CDR3: ASSGRLAGDYEQY
V: TRBV7-7; D: .; size: .; CDR3: ASSLRDSNYGYT
V: TRBV19; D: .; size: .; CDR3: ASSVTGLKGDEQF
V: TRBV20-1; D: .; size: .; CDR3: SASSGTGEQY
V: TRBV10-2; D: .; size: .; CDR3: ASSKQGMNTEAF
V: TRBV30; D: .; size: .; CDR3: AWSVRGLDYGYT
V: TRBV28; D: .; size: .; CDR3: ASSFSGVIGYT
V: TRBV9; D: TRBD1; size: .; CDR3: ASSGGTGGEETQY
V: TRBV7-9; D: TRBD1; size: once; CDR3: ASSPTGGGQPQH
V: TRBV19; D: .; size: .; CDR3: ASSRRLNWRVDTQY
V: TRBV5-6; D: .; size: .; CDR3: ASSLAYYEQY
V: TRBV28; D: .; size: .; CDR3: ASSPPRVHNEQF
V: TRBV6-6; D: .; size: .; CDR3: ASSYSSGINYGYT
V: TRBV5-3; D: TRBD1; size: .; CDR3: ARSSTGPSYEQY
V: TRBV5-1; D: TRBD2; size: once; CDR3: ASSWGTSGSYEQY
V: TRBV24-1; D: TRBD2; size: once; CDR3: ATRASGTSYNEQF
V: TRBV2; D: .; size: .; CDR3: ASSAVAAPGGNTIY
V: TRBV24-1; D: .; size: .; CDR3: ATARQTGELF
V: TRBV11-3; D: TRBD1; size: .; CDR3: ASSLGQGATGELF
V: TRBV24-1; D: TRBD1; size: .; CDR3: ATSDSTGYEQY
V: TRBV28; D: .; size: .; CDR3: ASSPGDTLNTEAF
V: TRBV7-9; D: TRBD2; size: once; CDR3: ASSLSGLAGDYEQY
V: TRBV6-4; D: .; size: .; CDR3: ATGRGRISVGAKNIQY
V: TRBV4-2; D: TRBD2; size: .; CDR3: ASSPLAGGSYEQY
V: TRBV18; D: TRBD2; size: .; CDR3: ASSPRGGAWLNIQY
V: TRBV2; D: .; size: .; CDR3: ASSQNRAGNTIY
V: TRBV28; D: TRBD2; size: .; CDR3: ASRNSGSLNEQY
V: TRBV18; D: .; size: .; CDR3: ASSPGAYEQY
V: TRBV19; D: TRBD1; size: .; CDR3: ASKGTGGSGTEAF
V: TRBV5-1; D: .; size: .; CDR3: ASSPSPGTLSTDTQY